One sample yielded the 3 T cell receptor beta chains listed below, sequenced in a study of T and B cells in COVID-19 patients. From blood, 250-500 ng of genomic DNA served as TRB template. TRB rearrangements were amplified by multiplex PCR with BIOMED2 TRB-A/B primers. TCRdb re-called the multiplex PCR reads with MiXCR, one entry per CDR3 protein. The table shows about 8,000 distinct CDR3 sequences, with 26% occurring only once. The sequenced sample consisted of blood. These receptors all come from a human donor with active COVID-19.

There are a few counts of this clonotype. This chain uses TRBV6-1 with TRBJ1-3, with D hard to call. V was cut by 6 bases and J by 1 base, with 10 bases left in between. The CDR3 runs to 14 residues. Germline V gene sequence: CDR1 MNHNS, CDR2 SASEGT. The chain's CDR3 is CASSPPPSGNTIYF. The CDR3, as DNA: TGTGCCAGCAGCCCCCCCCCGTCTGGAAACACCATATATTTT.

This clonotype has just a few counts. This chain connects TRBV12-3 or TRBV12-4 to TRBJ1-2; TRBD1 might be the D (5 bases). Trimming took off 6 bases at V and 6 bases at J, with 14 bases between the two ends. The CDR3 length is 13 residues. The CDR3 sequence is CASSIRDFHGYTF. As DNA, the CDR3 is TGTGCCAGCAGCATTCGGGACTTCCATGGCTACACCTTC.

V is TRBV7-2 and J is TRBJ2-1; no clear D gene. V was pared by 4 bases and J by 1 base, with 5 bases between. Looked up from germline, CDR1 is SGHTA and CDR2 is FQGNSA. The CDR3 length is 13 residues. The CDR3 coding sequence is TGTGCCAGCAGCTCGTTATCCTACAATGAGCAGTTCTTC. Protein sequence: CASSSLSYNEQFF.